The TCR beta chain under discussion was sequenced for a study of T-cell reconstitution after alpha-beta-depleted transplantation in children. This CDR3 region has 14 residues. CDR1 and CDR2 (germline): SEHNR, FQNEAQ (reference sequence). The V and J ends lost 5 bases and 4 bases respectively, with 14 bases between them. Study observations and caveats: Diversity and T-cell counts at one year after transplant derived mostly from new T cells. In some patients, recipient T cells and intrathymic progenitors surviving conditioning explained high day-60 diversity.

Molecular barcoding with unique molecular identifiers was used for the TCRbeta library. Via MiXCR, TCRdb re-called the PCR reads, giving one row per CDR3 protein. The sample holds 98,000 or so distinct CDR3 sequences, around a quarter seen once. In its sample, this clonotype was seen a few times. As yet, its antigen is unknown. The V call is TRBV7-9, the J call TRBJ1-2; D may be TRBD1 (6 bases). Sequenced here: PBMCs, sampled before TCRalphabeta/CD19-depleted stem cell transplant. This receptor was identified in a boy younger than 10 with acute lymphoblastic leukemia, due to receive a stem cell transplant. The chain's CDR3 is CASSPPGHLYGYTF. The CDR3 DNA is TGTGCCAGCAGCCCCCCGGGACACCTCTATGGCTACACCTTC.